Below, 24 T cell receptor beta chains from the same sample are listed, as sequenced in a study of regulatory T cells in long-lasting Graves disease. This sample's time point: newly diagnosed GD, antithyroid drugs for less than 3 months. RNA extracted from PBMCs served as the sequencing template. Combining iRepertoire HTBI primers with Arm-PCR of CDR3 regions, the authors built TCR beta libraries. TCRdb fed the multiplex PCR reads into MiXCR, producing one record per CDR3 protein. The data hold fewer than 500,000 distinct CDR3 sequences, with 16% observed a single time. These data also featured in a second study, about T cells in Graves' hyperthyroidism and ophthalmopathy.

The sample was peripheral blood mononuclear cells (PBMCs), taken at new diagnosis, from a patient treated with antithyroid drugs. The origin of the receptors is a man aged 35-49 years with Graves disease.

In this sample, this clonotype turned up many times. The rearrangement links TRBV2 to TRBJ1-1; TRBD1 agrees at 7 bases. V was clipped by 4 bases and J by 0 bases; unmatched bases: 5. The CDR3 runs 15 residues. Germline lookup yields CDR1 SNHLY and CDR2 FYNNEI. CDR3 loop: CASSGTGLMNTEAFF. CDR3 nucleotide sequence: TGTGCCAGCAGTGGGACAGGTTTAATGAACACTGAAGCTTTCTTT.

Regarding this clonotype: A single base separates this from a much larger clone, so it may be a read error. V and J are TRBV30 and TRBJ2-7; 9 nucleotides line up with TRBD1. V shed 8 bases and J 1 base; nucleotides not matched to a gene: 3. This CDR3 is built from 12 residues. CDR1 and CDR2 (germline): GTSNPN, SVGIG (reference sequence). The DNA of the CDR3 is TGTGCCCAGGGACAGGGATCCTACGAGCAGTACTTC. Residues: CAQGQGSYEQYF.

V and J are TRBV7-3 and TRBJ2-7; D not certain. This CDR3 region has 13 residues. V was shortened by 8 bases and J by 7 bases, with 18 bases between the two germline ends. The germline V gene has CDR1 SGHTA and CDR2 FQGTGA. The CDR3 DNA reads as TGTGCCAGCGCCTTGGCCCTGGGTTCGGAGCAGTACTTC. This codes for CASALALGSEQYF.

The CDR3 bases are TGTGCCAGCAGTTTATTGGCAGGGGCAATCCCCTACGAGCAGTACTTC. Translation gives CASSLLAGAIPYEQYF. The chain recombines TRBV27 with TRBJ2-7; tentatively, D is TRBD1 (6 bases). The CDR3 is made up of 16 amino acids. Germline CDR1 MNHEY, CDR2 SMNVEV (reference sequence). The V gene lost 1 base and the J gene lost 2 bases, with 15 bases spanning the gap.

This clonotype was recorded many times. This rearrangement joins TRBV10-2 to TRBJ2-7, with no clear D. With 0 bases removed from V and 7 bases from J, the gap between germline ends came to 10 bases. Germline V gene data show CDR1 as WSHSY and CDR2 as SAAADI. The CDR3 has 13 amino acids. CDR3 nucleotides: TGCGCCAGCAGTGAGTCGCCCCCGGGTGAGCAGTACTTC. It encodes CASSESPPGEQYF.

This clonotype occurred a few times. V and J are TRBV20-1 and TRBJ2-1, with D hard to call. This CDR3 comprises 15 residues. The V and J ends lost 0 bases and 2 bases respectively, with 11 bases between them. CDR1 is DFQATT, CDR2 SNEGSKA, per germline (reference sequence). In DNA form, the CDR3 reads TGCAGTGCTAGAGATCTGCGGACCCCCTACAATGAGCAGTTCTTC. As protein: CSARDLRTPYNEQFF.

This clonotype was seen more than once but under ten times. The rearrangement uses TRBV29-1 and TRBJ2-1; 11 bases align to TRBD1. CDR1 is SQVTM and CDR2 is ANQGSEA in the germline V gene. This CDR3 has 15 residues. V was pared by 8 bases and J by 8 bases, with 14 bases of the junction left unmatched. CDR3 protein: CSSRTGTGGFDEQFF. The CDR3 region has the DNA TGCAGCTCAAGGACCGGGACAGGGGGTTTTGATGAGCAGTTCTTC.

The chain has TRBV6-1 and TRBJ2-7; D may correspond to TRBD1 or TRBD2 (5 bases each). The CDR3 sequence is 16 residues long. Germline CDR1 is MNHNS and CDR2 is SASEGT. V was pared by 5 bases and J by 0 bases, with 17 bases between. This CDR3 reads CASSRTGTMSSYEQYF. In DNA, the CDR3 is TGTGCCAGCAGTCGAACCGGGACGATGAGCTCCTACGAGCAGTACTTC.

The chain carries TRBV19 and TRBJ1-5; D possibly corresponds to TRBD1 (6 bases). Trimming took off 3 bases at V and 0 bases at J, with 12 bases between the two ends. CDR1 is LNHDA, CDR2 SQIVND, per germline (reference sequence). The CDR3 runs 16 residues. This CDR3 reads CASSIPGTFSNQPQHF. CDR3 DNA: TGTGCCAGTAGTATCCCGGGGACATTTAGCAATCAGCCCCAGCATTTT.

The CDR3 is CSAPSGSGANVLTF. CDR3 DNA sequence: TGCAGTGCCCCCTCCGGGTCTGGGGCCAACGTCCTGACTTTC. The chain couples TRBV20-1 to TRBJ2-6; D is uncertain. Germline V gives CDR1 DFQATT, CDR2 SNEGSKA (reference sequence). Trimming took 6 bases from V and 1 from J, leaving 10 bases between them. The CDR3 covers 14 residues.

The chain is built from TRBV29-1 and TRBJ1-5; TRBD1 aligns across 10 bases. Trimming removed 5 bases from V and 2 bases from J; junction bases left unmatched: 3. The CDR3 is made up of 14 amino acids. Germline V gene data show CDR1 as SQVTM and CDR2 as ANQGSEA. The CDR3, as DNA: TGCAGCGTTTGGACAGGGGGGGGCAATCAGCCCCAGCATTTT. It specifies CSVWTGGGNQPQHF.

This clonotype was observed a handful of times. The rearrangement links TRBV7-9 to TRBJ1-6, with 10 bases aligning to TRBD1. J lost 9 bases, V lost 1 base, and 6 bases had no gene match. This CDR3 is built from 16 residues. The V gene's germline CDR1 is SEHNR and CDR2 FQNEAQ (reference sequence). CDR3 region: CASSLDFGTGASPLHF. The CDR3 bases are TGTGCCAGCAGCTTAGACTTTGGGACAGGGGCTTCACCCCTCCACTTT.

This clonotype was picked up a small number of times. This chain links TRBV7-9 with TRBJ2-3; the match to TRBD2 covers 12 bases. J was trimmed by 11 bases and V by 2 bases; bases with no gene match: 5. CDR1 is SEHNR and CDR2 is FQNEAQ in the germline V gene (reference sequence). The CDR3 length is 14 residues. Here the CDR3 DNA reads TGTGCCAGCAGCTTAAGCCTAGCGGGAGGGGAGCAGTATTTT. Amino acids: CASSLSLAGGEQYF. The full variable domain, rest sourced from reference TRBV7-9 and TRBJ2-3, is DTGVSQNPRHKITKRGQNVTFRCDPISEHNRLYWYRQTLGQGPEFLTYFQNEAQLEKSRLLSDRFSAERPKGSFSTLEIQRTEQGDSAMYLCASSLSLAGGEQYFGPGTRLTVL.

This clonotype appeared many times. The chain employs TRBV30 and TRBJ2-3, with TRBD2 as a possible D gene (6 bases). The CDR3 contains 14 residues. Germline V gene sequence: CDR1 GTSNPN, CDR2 SVGIG (reference sequence). V gave up 0 bases and J gave up 4 bases, with 11 bases separating them. The CDR3 region is CAWSVVSGADTQYF. DNA for the CDR3: TGTGCCTGGAGTGTAGTTAGCGGAGCAGATACGCAGTATTTT. The complete variable domain, with remaining parts taken from reference TRBV30 and TRBJ2-3, reads SQTIHQWPATLVQPVGSPLSLECTVEGTSNPNLYWYRQAAGRGLQLLFYSVGIGQISSEVPQNLSASRPQDRQFILSSKKLLLSDSGFYLCAWSVVSGADTQYFGPGTRLTVL.

With respect to this clonotype: A much larger clone is a single base away; this may be a read error. The genes are TRBV7-9 and TRBJ2-1; the match to TRBD2 covers 12 bases. Germline CDR1 and CDR2: SEHNR and FQNEAQ (reference sequence). This CDR3 has 15 amino acids. Germline trimming cut 5 bases from V and 6 bases from J; bases unmatched to any gene: 5. The CDR3 bases are TGTGCCAGCAGCCTCACTAGCGGGAGGTTCAATGAGCAGTTCTTC. This encodes CASSLTSGRFNEQFF.

This clonotype was seen many times. The chain links TRBV20-1 to TRBJ2-7, with TRBD2 matching over 8 bases. CDR1 and CDR2 from the germline V gene are DFQATT and SNEGSKA (reference sequence). CDR3 length: 11 amino acids. The CDR3: CRATSDYEQYF. The CDR3 bases are TGCAGGGCGACTAGCGATTACGAGCAGTACTTC.

This clonotype occurred many times. The chain combines TRBV2 with TRBJ1-1; a possible D gene is TRBD1 (5 bases). The V gene's germline CDR1 is SNHLY and CDR2 FYNNEI. CDR3 length: 15 amino acids. The V gene lost 5 bases and the J gene lost 0 bases, with 13 bases spanning the gap. The CDR3 nucleotides read TGTGCCAGCAGTTCTCAGGGAGTGTTGAACACTGAAGCTTTCTTT. Its protein product is CASSSQGVLNTEAFF.

The sample holds many counts of this clonotype. The chain employs TRBV28 and TRBJ2-5; D assignment may be TRBD1 or TRBD2 (5 bases each). The CDR3 consists of 15 residues. The germline CDR1 and CDR2 sequences are MDHEN and SYDVKM. Trimming pared 9 bases from V and 0 bases from J, leaving 17 bases between. Here the CDR3 DNA reads TGTGCCAGTTGCCCGGGGCGGCTGTACCAAGAGACCCAGTACTTC. It encodes CASCPGRLYQETQYF.

About this clonotype: Without the conserved terminal phenylalanine or tryptophan, this CDR3 likely stems from a read error. The chain carries TRBV5-1 and TRBJ2-3; the D is unclear. CDR3 length: 13 amino acids. Trimming pared 5 bases from V and 0 bases from J, leaving 7 bases between. The germline CDR1 and CDR2 sequences are SGHRS and YFSETQ. CDR3 in DNA: TGCGCCAGCAGTTCCCCCAGCACAGATACGCAGTATTTA. It yields the protein CASSSPSTDTQYL.

The chain combines TRBV4-1 with TRBJ1-2, with a weak D call TRBD1 (5 bases). The CDR3 is made up of 15 amino acids. CDR1 and CDR2 (germline): MGHRA, YSYEKL. Trimming took off 2 bases at V and 0 bases at J, with 10 bases between the two ends. CDR3 in DNA: TGCGCCAGCAGCCAACCACGGACACCTAACTATGGCTACACCTTC. Translated, it gives CASSQPRTPNYGYTF.

This clonotype was seen ten or more times. CDR3 protein: CASSLKGREYSPLHF. CDR3 DNA: TGTGCCAGCAGTTTAAAGGGCAGGGAATATTCACCCCTCCACTTT. The V gene is TRBV27, the J gene TRBJ1-6, with D possibly TRBD1 on 5 matching bases. V shed 2 bases and J shed 8 bases, with 13 bases lying between them. This CDR3 is 15 amino acids long. In germline, CDR1 is MNHEY, CDR2 SMNVEV (reference sequence).

In this sample, this clonotype turned up a few times. The chain links TRBV27 to TRBJ2-3; the match to TRBD2 covers 10 bases. The trim removed 3 bases at V and 3 bases at J, leaving 3 bases unmatched. Germline-derived CDR1 and CDR2 are MNHEY and SMNVEV (reference sequence). The CDR3 contains 15 residues. The CDR3 sequence is CASSLTGLATDTQYF. CDR3 DNA sequence: TGTGCCAGCAGTTTGACGGGACTAGCGACAGATACGCAGTATTTT.

In this sample, this clonotype turned up a few times. The chain recombines TRBV30 with TRBJ1-4; D not resolved. V lost 0 bases and J lost 11, with 10 bases in between. The CDR3 runs 12 residues. The germline V gene has CDR1 GTSNPN and CDR2 SVGIG (reference sequence). CDR3 loop: CAWSVLGRKLFF. The CDR3 DNA reads TGTGCCTGGAGTGTTCTAGGGCGGAAACTGTTTTTT.

This clonotype was counted a few times. The chain joins TRBV19 to TRBJ2-1; 14 positions agree with TRBD2. Germline V lookup: CDR1 LNHDA, CDR2 SQIVND (reference sequence). Losses at the gene ends were 4 bases for V and 8 bases for J; bases not matched to a gene: 4. CDR3 length: 15 amino acids. CDR3 sequence: CASSTGTSGSYEQFF. The CDR3 nucleotides are TGTGCCAGTAGTACCGGGACTAGCGGGAGCTATGAGCAGTTCTTC.